A selection of T cell receptor beta chains follows, all from one sample in a study of T cell changes during pregnancy in multiple sclerosis. Sequenced by immunoSEQ multiplex PCR; TCRdb stores in-frame clones only, minus some. The data contain around 70,000 clones, around 94% of them singletons. The input for sequencing was peripheral blood, taken before pregnancy. These TCRs come from a female donor with multiple sclerosis, enrolled in a pregnancy study. Each CDR3 is given with its conserved first and last residue. The D gene is left open where the match is weak. Size is omitted from some rows. Given values are once, few, many or a class for expanded clones.

>TRBD2|NA|TRBJ2-5|TRBV18|16
TGTGCCAGCTCACCACCGAGTGTTGCGGGAGCGGGGACCCAGTACTTC
CASSPPSVAGAGTQYF
>NA|NA|TRBJ2-1|TRBV28|15
TGTGCCAGCAGTTCACGACTAGAATGGTACAATGAGCAGTTCTTC
CASSSRLEWYNEQFF
>TRBD2|NA|TRBJ2-1|TRBV2|15
TGTGCCAGCGGGGGACTAGCGGTTTCCTACAATGAGCAGTTCTTC
CASGGLAVSYNEQFF
>TRBD1|NA|TRBJ2-1|TRBV7-3|15
TGTGCCAGCAGCCTGACAGGGGGCGAAAGATCTGAGCAGTTCTTC
CASSLTGGERSEQFF
>NA|NA|TRBJ2-3|TRBV7-3|14
TGTGCCAGCAGCCCGATCAGCGGCACAGATACGCAGTATTTT
CASSPISGTDTQYF
>TRBD1|NA|TRBJ2-7|TRBV4-3|15
TGCGCCAGCAGCCAAGATAGGGCAGGGGGCTACGAGCAGTACTTC
CASSQDRAGGYEQYF
>NA|NA|TRBJ2-7|TRBV6-5|11
TGTGCCAGCAGTGACAGGTTGAAGCAGTACTTC
CASSDRLKQYF
>NA|NA|TRBJ2-7|TRBV11-3|12
TGTGCCAGCAGACTGTCATCCTACGAGCAGTACTTC
CASRLSSYEQYF
>TRBD1|NA|TRBJ1-5|TRBV6-1|15
TGTGCCAGCAGTGATGGGCAGGGGGGCAATCAGCCCCAGCATTTT
CASSDGQGGNQPQHF
>TRBD2|NA|TRBJ2-7|TRBV19|18
TGTGCCAGTAGTATAGATCTAGCGGGAGTTCGGGGGGTAGGGGAGCAGTACTTC
CASSIDLAGVRGVGEQYF
>NA|once|TRBJ2-6|TRBV19|15
TGTGCCAGTATAAGTTGGGCCGCTGGGGCCAACGTCCTGACTTTC
CASISWAAGANVLTF
>TRBD2|NA|TRBJ2-7|TRBV5-6|12
TGTGCCAGCAGTCTGGGGGGGTACGAGCAGTACTTC
CASSLGGYEQYF
>NA|NA|TRBJ2-7|TRBV7-9|18
TGTGCCAGCAGCCGAAAGACAGGTCTGCTTTTATTCCCCTACGAGCAGTACTTC
CASSRKTGLLLFPYEQYF
>NA|NA|TRBJ1-2|TRBV20-1|11
TGCAGTGCTAATACAAACTATGGCTACACCTTC
CSANTNYGYTF
>NA|once|TRBJ2-4|TRBV27|16
TGTGCCAGCAGTTTGGTGGTAGCAGGGGCCAAAAACATTCAGTACTTC
CASSLVVAGAKNIQYF
>NA|NA|TRBJ2-1|TRBV7-8|16
TGTGCCAGCAGAAACATGCCCGACGGAGGGAACAATGAGCAGTTCTTC
CASRNMPDGGNNEQFF
>NA|NA|TRBJ2-1|TRBV5-1|16
TGCGCCAGCAGCTCGAGTCTCCTCGGAGGTGGAAATGAGCAGTTCTTC
CASSSSLLGGGNEQFF
>NA|NA|TRBJ1-2|TRBV5-1|14
TGCGCCAGCAGCTTGGCGGGGGTCGACTATGGCTACACCTTC
CASSLAGVDYGYTF
>NA|NA|TRBJ1-3|TRBV21-1|16
TGTGCCAGCAAAAAGACACCGGATCTCTCTGGAAACACCATATATTTT
CASKKTPDLSGNTIYF
>TRBD2|NA|TRBJ2-3|TRBV6-1|14
TGTGCCAGCCTTCTGGGGGCGGGAGGGTATACGCAGTATTTT
CASLLGAGGYTQYF
>NA|NA|TRBJ2-7|TRBV29-1|14
TGCAGCGTGGGGGGACAGCGAGCCTCCTACGAGCAGTACTTC
CSVGGQRASYEQYF
>TRBD1|NA|TRBJ2-4|TRBV9|15
TGTGCCAGCAGCGTAGAAGACAGGGGTAAAAACATTCAGTACTTC
CASSVEDRGKNIQYF
>NA|NA|TRBJ2-7|TRBV18|13
TGTGCCAGCTCACCGGGGCCGCTAGGCGAGCAGTACTTC
CASSPGPLGEQYF
>TRBD2|NA|TRBJ2-5|TRBV4-1|16
TGCGCCAGCAGCCAAGGAGAGATTAGCGGGAAAGAGACCCAGTACTTC
CASSQGEISGKETQYF
>TRBD1|NA|TRBJ2-3|TRBV7-6|16
TGTGCCAGCAGCCCCCAGGGGGCGACGAGCACAGATACGCAGTATTTT
CASSPQGATSTDTQYF
>TRBD1|once|TRBJ1-2|TRBV7-9|15
TGTGCCAGCAGCCGGACAGGGGGCCTTTTCTATGGCTACACCTTC
CASSRTGGLFYGYTF
>TRBD1|NA|TRBJ1-4|TRBV28|14
TGTGCCACCGATGGGGACAGGGGAGGAGAAAAACTGTTTTTT
CATDGDRGGEKLFF
>TRBD2|NA|TRBJ2-7|TRBV7-2|15
TGTGCCAGCAGCCCCCCCCGAGCGGGAGGCGGCGAGCAGTACTTC
CASSPPRAGGGEQYF
>TRBD1|NA|TRBJ1-6|TRBV10-3|14
TGTGCCACCAGGACAGGGGAAGGGTATTCACCCCTCCACTTT
CATRTGEGYSPLHF
>TRBD1|NA|TRBJ1-2|TRBV4-3|13
TGCGCCAGCAGCCATCGTGGACAGGGAGTCTACACCTTC
CASSHRGQGVYTF
>TRBD1|NA|TRBJ2-7|TRBV7-2|16
TGTGCCAGCAGCTTAGGGATTTTGGGACAGCTCTACGAGCAGTACTTC
CASSLGILGQLYEQYF
>NA|NA|TRBJ1-1|TRBV14|14
TGTGCCAGCAGCCGTTCGGGGTGGGGCACTGAAGCTTTCTTT
CASSRSGWGTEAFF
>TRBD2|NA|TRBJ2-1|TRBV19|19
TGTGCCAGTAGTATTCTCGCGACTAGCGGACCACTTTCCTACAATGAGCAGTTCTTC
CASSILATSGPLSYNEQFF
>NA|NA|TRBJ2-1|TRBV5-4|14
TGTGCCAGCAGCTTAAAGGACTTAAGAGGTGAGCAGTTCTTC
CASSLKDLRGEQFF
>NA|NA|TRBJ2-2|TRBV7-9|18
TGTGCCAGCAGCTCGCTGACTACCGCCGACTCGAACACCGGGGAGCTGTTTTTT
CASSSLTTADSNTGELFF
>TRBD2|NA|TRBJ2-1|TRBV6-5|15
TGTGCCAGCAGTCCTGGGACTAGCGGGAACAATGAGCAGTTCTTC
CASSPGTSGNNEQFF
>NA|NA|TRBJ2-5|TRBV15|15
TGTGCCACCAGCAGAGTCCTAGGCAGCGGGGAGACCCAGTACTTC
CATSRVLGSGETQYF